This T cell receptor (beta chain) was recorded in a study of siplizumab effects on memory and regulatory T cells. Points from the study as a whole: Siplizumab cultures yielded proliferating Tregs whose suppressive function was not confirmed. Apparently more diverse than memory cells, naive T cells also seemed major alloresponse contributors. Only a minor fraction of alloreactive clones mapped to unstimulated subsets.

A note on this clone: The antigen is not known.

The CDR3 runs 16 residues. CDR1 is LNHDA and CDR2 is SQIVND in the germline V gene (reference sequence). Deletions cut 5 bases from V and 7 bases from J, with 21 bases between. Assays covered some 98,000 TCR templates per sample. Clones were read by immunoSEQ multiplex PCR, and TCRdb kept only the in-frame ones, dropping some. The sample shows about 100,000 clones, approximately 94% of them seen only once. Sequenced sample: non-Treg CD4+ T cells sorted from blood. This clonotype was obtained from a human donor in good health. The chain employs TRBV19 and TRBJ2-1, with D perhaps matching TRBD1 (6 bases). CDR3 sequence: CASSATTGSRRNEQFF. CDR3 in DNA: TGTGCCAGTAGTGCTACTACAGGGAGTCGGCGGAATGAGCAGTTCTTC.